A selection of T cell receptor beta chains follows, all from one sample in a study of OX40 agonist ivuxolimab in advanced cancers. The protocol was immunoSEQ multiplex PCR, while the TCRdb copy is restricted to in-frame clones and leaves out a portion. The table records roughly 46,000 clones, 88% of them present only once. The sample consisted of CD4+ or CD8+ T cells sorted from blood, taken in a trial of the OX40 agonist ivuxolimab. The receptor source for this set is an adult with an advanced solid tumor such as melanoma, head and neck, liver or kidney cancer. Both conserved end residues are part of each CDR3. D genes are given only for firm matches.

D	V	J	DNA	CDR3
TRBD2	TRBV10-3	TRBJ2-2	TGTGCCATCAGGGGGACTAGCGGGAGTATAAGCACCGGGGAGCTGTTTTTT	CAIRGTSGSISTGELFF
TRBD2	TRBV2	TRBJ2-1	TGTGCCAGCAGTGTTCTAGCGGGCAACAATGAGCAGTTCTTC	CASSVLAGNNEQFF
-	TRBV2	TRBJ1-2	TGTGCCAGCAGTGAAGCGGGTCAGCCTTCTTATGGTTACACCTTC	CASSEAGQPSYGYTF
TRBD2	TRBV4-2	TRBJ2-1	TGTGCCAGCAGGAGTAGCGGGTCCTCCTACAATGAGCAGTTCTTC	CASRSSGSSYNEQFF
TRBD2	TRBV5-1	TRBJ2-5	TGCGCCAGCACCGTCACCGAACTAGCGGGAGTCGGAGAGACCCAGTACTTC	CASTVTELAGVGETQYF
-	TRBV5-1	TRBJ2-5	TGCGCCAGCAGCTTGGGACAGAAGAGCCAAGAGACCCAGTACTTC	CASSLGQKSQETQYF
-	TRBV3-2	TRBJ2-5	TGTGCCATCGTAGCGCTCGACTTC	CAIVALDF
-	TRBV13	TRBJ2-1	TGTGCCAGCAGCCCCTCCGGACGAGAGTACAATGAGCAGTTCTTC	CASSPSGREYNEQFF
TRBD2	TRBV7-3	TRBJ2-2	TGTGCCAGCAGCTTAACACCTAGCGGGGCTACAAACACCGGGGAGCTGTTTTTT	CASSLTPSGATNTGELFF
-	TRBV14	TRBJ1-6	TGTGCCAGCAGCCAAGTTCCGAATTCACCCCTCCACTTT	CASSQVPNSPLHF